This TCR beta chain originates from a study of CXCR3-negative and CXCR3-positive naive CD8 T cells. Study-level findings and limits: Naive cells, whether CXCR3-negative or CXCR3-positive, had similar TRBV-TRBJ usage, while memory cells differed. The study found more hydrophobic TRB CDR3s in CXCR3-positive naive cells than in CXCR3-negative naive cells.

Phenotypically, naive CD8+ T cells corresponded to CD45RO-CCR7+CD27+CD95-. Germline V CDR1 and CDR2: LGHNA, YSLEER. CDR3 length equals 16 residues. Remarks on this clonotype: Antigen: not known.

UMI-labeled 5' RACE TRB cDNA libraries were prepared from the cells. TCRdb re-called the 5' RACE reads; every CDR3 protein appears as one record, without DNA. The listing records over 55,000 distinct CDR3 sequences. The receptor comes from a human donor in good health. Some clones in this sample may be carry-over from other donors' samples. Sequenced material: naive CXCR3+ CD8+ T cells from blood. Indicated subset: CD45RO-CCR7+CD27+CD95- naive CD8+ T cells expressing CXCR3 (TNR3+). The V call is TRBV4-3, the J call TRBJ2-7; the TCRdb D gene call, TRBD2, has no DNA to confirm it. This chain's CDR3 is CASSPRLAGGLYEQYF.